The 2 T cell receptor beta chains in this list originate from one sample, sequenced in a study of brain T cells in children with intractable seizures. The assay was immunoSEQ multiplex PCR, and TCRdb's table has in-frame clones only and misses some. The table has approximately 60,000 clones, around 95% seen once. The sample was peripheral blood, taken at surgery. Every receptor here comes from a boy under two years old with focal cortical dysplasia and intractable seizures.

The V call is TRBV3-1 (or the pseudogene TRBV3-2), the J call TRBJ2-7; the D is unclear. CDR1 and CDR2 from the germline V gene are LGHDT and YNNKEL (reference sequence). The V end lost 2 bases, the J end lost 2 bases, and 7 bases lay between the germline ends. The CDR3 is made up of 13 amino acids. CDR3 in amino acids: CASSQLSTYEQYF. CDR3 in DNA: TGTGCCAGCAGCCAATTGAGTACCTACGAGCAGTACTTC.

The chain is built from TRBV7-8 and TRBJ1-2; D is uncertain. V lost 1 base and J 8 bases, leaving 11 bases between the germline ends. There are 13 residues in the CDR3. Germline V lookup: CDR1 SGHVS, CDR2 FQNEAQ. This chain's CDR3 is CASSLGSGFGYTF. CDR3 nucleotide sequence: TGTGCCAGCAGCTTAGGATCCGGGTTCGGCTACACCTTC.